The subject of this entry is one T cell receptor (beta chain). Its target is unknown. Sequencing used immunoSEQ multiplex PCR; TCRdb keeps in-frame clones, though not all of them. Of around 130,000 clones listed, roughly 90% are singletons. Losses at the gene ends were 0 bases for V and 7 bases for J; bases not matched to a gene: 6. In germline, CDR1 is LGHNA, CDR2 YNFKEQ. This CDR3 region has 17 residues. The entry originates in a study of cytomegalovirus exposure and HLA in healthy donors. Study information: The roughly 110 validation repertoires used the same platform as the approximately 670 first-cohort repertoires (as reported by a later analysis).

Study results and caveats: Confirmation was obtained in vitro that three CMV-associated chains are specific for CMV antigens.

This receptor was taken from a young man in good health and CMV-seronegative. The chain has TRBV4-2 and TRBJ2-1, with 13 bases that match TRBD2. The specimen sequenced was PBMCs. The CDR3 loop is CASSQDLRTSGRNEQFF. In DNA, the CDR3 is TGTGCCAGCAGCCAAGATCTGAGGACTAGCGGGAGAAATGAGCAGTTCTTC.